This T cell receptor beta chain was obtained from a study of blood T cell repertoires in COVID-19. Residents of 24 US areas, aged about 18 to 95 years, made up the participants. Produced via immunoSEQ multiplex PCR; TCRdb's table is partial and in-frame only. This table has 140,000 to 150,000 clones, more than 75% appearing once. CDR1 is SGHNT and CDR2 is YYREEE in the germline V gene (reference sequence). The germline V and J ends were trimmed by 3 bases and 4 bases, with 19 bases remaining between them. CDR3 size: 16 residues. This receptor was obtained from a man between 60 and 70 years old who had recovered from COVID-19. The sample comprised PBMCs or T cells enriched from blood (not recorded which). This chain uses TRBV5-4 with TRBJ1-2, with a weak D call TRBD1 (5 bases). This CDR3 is CASSSRDSGPSYGYTF. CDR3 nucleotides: TGTGCCAGCAGCTCCCGGGACTCAGGGCCTAGCTATGGCTACACCTTC.